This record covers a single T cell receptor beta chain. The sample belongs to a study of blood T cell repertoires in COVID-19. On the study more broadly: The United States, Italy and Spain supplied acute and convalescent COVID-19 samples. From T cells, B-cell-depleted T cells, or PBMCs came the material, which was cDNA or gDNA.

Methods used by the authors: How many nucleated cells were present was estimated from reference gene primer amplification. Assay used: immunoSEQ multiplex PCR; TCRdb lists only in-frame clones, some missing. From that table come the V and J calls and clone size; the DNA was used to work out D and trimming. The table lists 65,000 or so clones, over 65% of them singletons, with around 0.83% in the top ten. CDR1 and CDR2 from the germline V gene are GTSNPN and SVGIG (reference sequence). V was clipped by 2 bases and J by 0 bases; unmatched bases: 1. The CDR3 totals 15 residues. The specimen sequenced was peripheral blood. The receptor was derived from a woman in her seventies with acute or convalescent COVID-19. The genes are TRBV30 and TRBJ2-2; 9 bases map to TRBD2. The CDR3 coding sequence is TGTGCCTGGAGTTTAGCGGGAGCGAACACCGGGGAGCTGTTTTTT. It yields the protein CAWSLAGANTGELFF.